The clone carrying this T cell receptor beta chain is judged medium-sized. What it recognizes is unknown. The sample belongs to a study of beta chain features in type 1 diabetes. The study's findings and limits: TCRB CDR3s from Type 1 diabetes patients were moderately but significantly shorter in all four CD4+ subsets. Relative to healthy donors, patients appeared to have naive, central memory and Treg TCRB repertoires that were more similar.

The V gene end was trimmed by 3 bases and the J gene end by 7 bases; junction bases not matched to a gene: 8. The CDR3 has 15 residues. The V gene's germline CDR1 is SGHTA and CDR2 FQGNSA. Investigators reverse transcribed all isolated RNA, so they sequenced expressed TCRB transcripts. Assay: immunoSEQ multiplex PCR; the TCRdb copy retains only in-frame clones and omits some. The sample has 100,000 to 150,000 clones; approximately 16% are singletons. The V call is TRBV7-2, the J call TRBJ2-5; 10 bases align to TRBD2. The sample was central memory CD4+ T cells from blood. The receptor was isolated from a man aged 30 to 45 with type 1 diabetes. In DNA form, the CDR3 reads TGTGCCAGCAGCTTCAGCGGGGGGGTTGGAGTGACCCAGTACTTC. This gives the protein CASSFSGGVGVTQYF.